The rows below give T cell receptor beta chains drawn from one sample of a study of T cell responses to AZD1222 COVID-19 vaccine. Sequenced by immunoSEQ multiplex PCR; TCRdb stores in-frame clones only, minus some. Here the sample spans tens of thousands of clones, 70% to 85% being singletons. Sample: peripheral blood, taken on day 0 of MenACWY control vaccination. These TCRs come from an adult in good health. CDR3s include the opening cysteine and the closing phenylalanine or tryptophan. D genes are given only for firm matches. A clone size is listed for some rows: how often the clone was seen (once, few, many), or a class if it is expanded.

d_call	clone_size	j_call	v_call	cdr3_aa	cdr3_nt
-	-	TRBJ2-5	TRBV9	CASSVGQPGTQYF	TGTGCCAGCAGCGTAGGACAGCCTGGGACCCAGTACTTC
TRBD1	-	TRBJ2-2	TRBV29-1	CSVIYRDRTWELFF	TGCAGCGTTATTTACCGGGACAGAACCTGGGAGCTGTTTTTT
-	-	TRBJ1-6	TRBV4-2	CASSRGQTNSPLHF	TGTGCCAGCAGCCGGGGACAAACGAATTCACCCCTCCACTTT
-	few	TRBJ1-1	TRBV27	CASRPSRDGLSEAFF	TGTGCCAGCAGGCCGAGCAGGGACGGGTTATCTGAAGCTTTCTTT
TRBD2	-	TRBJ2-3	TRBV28	CASKERGGDTDTQYF	TGTGCCAGCAAGGAGCGGGGGGGGGACACAGATACGCAGTATTTT
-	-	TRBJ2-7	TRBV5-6	CASSFREGQYF	TGTGCCAGCAGCTTTCGGGAAGGGCAGTACTTC
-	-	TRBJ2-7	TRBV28	CASRDLLYEQYF	TGTGCCAGCCGGGATTTACTCTACGAGCAGTACTTC
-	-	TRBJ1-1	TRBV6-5	CASSWSTPSEAFF	TGTGCCAGCAGTTGGTCAACCCCAAGTGAAGCTTTCTTT
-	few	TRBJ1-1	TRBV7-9	CASSLISVGTEAFF	TGTGCCAGCAGCTTAATCTCAGTTGGCACTGAAGCTTTCTTT
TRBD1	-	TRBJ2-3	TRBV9	CASSVQGALGTDTQYF	TGTGCCAGCAGCGTACAGGGGGCGCTGGGCACAGATACGCAGTATTTT
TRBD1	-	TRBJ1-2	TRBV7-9	CASSFGQGSDGYTF	TGTGCCAGCAGCTTTGGACAGGGAAGCGATGGCTACACCTTC
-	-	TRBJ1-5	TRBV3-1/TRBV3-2	CASSQGLAGQPQHF	TGTGCCAGCAGCCAAGGCCTGGCCGGGCAGCCCCAGCATTTT
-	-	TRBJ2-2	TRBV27	CASSPNLGELFF	TGTGCCAGCAGTCCCAACCTCGGGGAGCTGTTTTTT
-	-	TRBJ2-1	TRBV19	CASSRVNSYNEQFF	TGTGCCAGTAGTCGGGTCAACTCCTACAATGAGCAGTTCTTC
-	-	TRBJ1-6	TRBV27	CASTANLQVRNSPLHF	TGTGCCAGCACCGCCAACCTACAGGTCCGCAATTCACCCCTCCACTTT
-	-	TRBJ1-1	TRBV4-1	CASSPRQVNTEAFF	TGCGCCAGCAGCCCTAGACAGGTGAACACTGAAGCTTTCTTT
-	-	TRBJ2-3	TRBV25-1	CASSESNTQYF	TGTGCCAGCAGTGAATCTAATACGCAGTATTTT
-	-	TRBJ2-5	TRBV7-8	CASSLVPSVRETQYF	TGTGCCAGCAGCTTAGTCCCTTCGGTCAGAGAGACCCAGTACTTC
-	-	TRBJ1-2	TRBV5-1	CASSLDRTLGGYTF	TGCGCCAGCAGCTTAGACCGGACCCTTGGTGGCTACACCTTC